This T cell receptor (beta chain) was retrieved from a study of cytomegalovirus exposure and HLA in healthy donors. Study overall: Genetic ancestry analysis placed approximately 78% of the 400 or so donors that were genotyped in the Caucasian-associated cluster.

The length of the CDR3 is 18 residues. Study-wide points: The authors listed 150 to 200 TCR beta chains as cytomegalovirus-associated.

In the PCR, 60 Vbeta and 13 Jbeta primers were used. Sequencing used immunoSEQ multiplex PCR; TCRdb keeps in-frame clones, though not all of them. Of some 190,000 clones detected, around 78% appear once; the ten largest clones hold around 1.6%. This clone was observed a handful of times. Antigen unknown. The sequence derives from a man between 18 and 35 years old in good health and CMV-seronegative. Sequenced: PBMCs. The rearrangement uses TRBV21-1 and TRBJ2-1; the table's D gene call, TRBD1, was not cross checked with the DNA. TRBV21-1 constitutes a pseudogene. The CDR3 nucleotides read TGTGCCAGCAGCGCGGCAACAGGGCCAGAGAACTCCTACAATGAGCAGTTCTTC. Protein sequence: CASSAATGPENSYNEQFF.